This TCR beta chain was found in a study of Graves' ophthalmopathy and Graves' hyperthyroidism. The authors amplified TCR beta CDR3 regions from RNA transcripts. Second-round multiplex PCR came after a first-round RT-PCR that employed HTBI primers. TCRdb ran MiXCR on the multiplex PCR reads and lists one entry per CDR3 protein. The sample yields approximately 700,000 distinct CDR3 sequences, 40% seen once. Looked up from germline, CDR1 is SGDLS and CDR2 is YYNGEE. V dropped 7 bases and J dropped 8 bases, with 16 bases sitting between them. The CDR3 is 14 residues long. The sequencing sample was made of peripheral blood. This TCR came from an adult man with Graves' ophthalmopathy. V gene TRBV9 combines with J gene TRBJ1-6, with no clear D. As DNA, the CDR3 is TGTGCCAGCTCACCCGGGGTTCGCGATTCACCCCTCCACTTT. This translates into CASSPGVRDSPLHF.